The rows below give T cell receptor beta chains drawn from one sample of a study of blood T cell repertoires in COVID-19. Libraries were prepared by immunoSEQ multiplex PCR; TCRdb keeps only in-frame clonotypes and omits some of them. The data hold about 130,000 clones, with 70% to 90% observed a single time. Sequenced material: peripheral blood. These receptors were collected from a woman older than 75 with acute or convalescent COVID-19. Both conserved end residues are part of each CDR3. A D gene is named only where the DNA matches it firmly. Size values are once, few and many counts, or a class for expanded clones, and some rows have none.

d_call clone_size j_call v_call cdr3_aa cdr3_nt
TRBD1 - TRBJ2-1 TRBV19 CASSWGQGHNEQFF TGTGCCAGTAGTTGGGGACAGGGACACAATGAGCAGTTCTTC
- - TRBJ1-2 TRBV25-1 CASSDSHRGIAYGYTF TGTGCCAGCAGTGATTCCCATCGGGGAATTGCCTATGGCTACACCTTC
TRBD1 - TRBJ1-5 TRBV24-1 CATSDSTGGINQPQHF TGTGCCACCAGTGATTCAACAGGGGGGATCAATCAGCCCCAGCATTTT
TRBD1 - TRBJ1-1 TRBV7-9 CASSPRGTALRGVEAFF TGTGCCAGCAGCCCGCGAGGGACAGCTTTACGAGGAGTTGAAGCTTTCTTT
- - TRBJ1-6 TRBV7-6 CASSLAQGGDSPLHF TGTGCCAGCAGCTTAGCTCAAGGGGGTGACTCACCCCTCCACTTT
- - TRBJ2-4 TRBV27 CASSLSSKNIQYF TGTGCCAGCAGTTTATCGTCAAAAAACATTCAGTACTTC
TRBD2 - TRBJ2-7 TRBV5-4 CASSYSGREYEQYF TGTGCCAGCAGCTATAGCGGGAGGGAATACGAGCAGTACTTC
- once TRBJ2-7 TRBV5-8 CASSRHKGSSYEQYF TGTGCCAGCAGTAGACACAAGGGGTCCTCCTACGAGCAGTACTTC
TRBD1 - TRBJ1-2 TRBV7-8 CASSIGQGFRGGYTF TGTGCCAGCAGCATTGGACAGGGTTTTCGGGGTGGCTACACCTTC
TRBD2 once TRBJ2-1 TRBV29-1 CSVGGVGGGVNEQFF TGCAGCGTTGGTGGAGTTGGGGGAGGGGTTAATGAGCAGTTCTTC
- - TRBJ2-2 TRBV5-1 CASSGSAQGNTGELFF TGCGCCAGCAGCGGTTCGGCCCAGGGGAACACCGGGGAGCTGTTTTTT
TRBD1 - TRBJ1-6 TRBV24-1 CASWTGVPPLHF TGTGCCTCCTGGACAGGGGTACCACCCCTCCACTTT
- few TRBJ2-2 TRBV4-2 CASSQGRTAGELFF TGTGCCAGCAGCCAGGGCCGAACCGCCGGGGAGCTGTTTTTT
- - TRBJ2-7 TRBV4-2 CASSQDQGQALQYF TGTGCCAGCAGCCAAGATCAGGGGCAGGCGTTGCAGTACTTC
- - TRBJ2-1 TRBV6-2/TRBV6-3 CASSYSRDREHNEQFF TGTGCCAGCAGTTACTCGAGGGATCGAGAGCACAATGAGCAGTTCTTC
- - TRBJ1-5 TRBV25-1 CASNSGVPNQPQHF TGTGCCAGCAACTCAGGGGTTCCGAATCAGCCCCAGCATTTT
- once TRBJ2-2 TRBV5-1 CASSWGVEAGELFF TGCGCCAGCAGCTGGGGCGTAGAGGCCGGGGAGCTGTTTTTT
- - TRBJ1-2 TRBV28 CASSLGQPNYGYTF TGTGCCAGCAGTTTAGGGCAGCCGAACTATGGCTACACCTTC
TRBD2 few TRBJ2-7 TRBV5-1 CASSTYLGTSELEQYF TGCGCCAGCAGCACCTACTTGGGGACTAGCGAACTCGAGCAGTACTTC
- - TRBJ1-2 TRBV4-1 CASSERGAHYGYTF TGCGCCAGCAGTGAGCGTGGGGCGCACTATGGCTACACCTTC
TRBD1 - TRBJ1-2 TRBV12-5 CASGLVSGTGSGYTF TGTGCTAGTGGTTTGGTATCTGGGACAGGGTCGGGCTACACCTTC
TRBD1 - TRBJ1-1 TRBV28 CASSSPLGTVGMNTEAFF TGTGCCAGCAGCTCCCCCCTGGGGACAGTGGGTATGAACACTGAAGCTTTCTTT
TRBD1 - TRBJ2-5 TRBV7-9 CASRPTDRSQETQYF TGTGCCAGCAGACCCACGGACAGGTCTCAAGAGACCCAGTACTTC
TRBD1 - TRBJ1-2 TRBV2 CASSEWGRQGARSNYGYTF TGTGCCAGCAGTGAATGGGGCCGACAGGGGGCGCGCTCTAACTATGGCTACACCTTC
- - TRBJ2-7 TRBV11-3 CASSLLSRAHEQYF TGTGCCAGCAGCTTACTATCCAGGGCCCACGAGCAGTACTTC
- once TRBJ1-1 TRBV7-9 CASSFWGVNTEAFF TGTGCCAGCAGCTTTTGGGGGGTGAACACTGAAGCTTTCTTT
TRBD1 once TRBJ1-3 TRBV9 CASSVGTGWDTIYF TGTGCCAGCAGCGTGGGGACAGGGTGGGACACCATATATTTT